The 6 T cell receptor beta chains below all came from one sample that was sequenced in a study of T cell changes during pregnancy in multiple sclerosis. This table comes from immunoSEQ multiplex PCR, and its TCRdb copy is limited to in-frame clones, with some not included. The sample comprises some 77,000 clones, 90% to 95% of which are singletons, and just over 2.5% rests with the top ten. Sequencing used peripheral blood, obtained after pregnancy. The receptors originated from a female donor in good health, enrolled as a control in a pregnancy study.

The chain's CDR3 is CASSVSGTGVNEKLFF. In nucleotides, the CDR3 is TGTGCCAGCAGCGTCTCCGGGACAGGGGTTAATGAAAAACTGTTTTTT. This chain uses TRBV9 with TRBJ1-4; 10 nucleotides align to TRBD1. Germline V gene data show CDR1 as SGDLS and CDR2 as YYNGEE. CDR3 length: 16 residues. With 2 bases clipped from V and 4 bases from J, the junction kept 5 bases outside the gene matches.

This clone was seen only once. V usage is TRBV19 and J usage is TRBJ2-1; D is undetermined. Trimming cost V 3 bases and J 3 bases, with 9 bases left between them. CDR3 size: 14 residues. Germline V gives CDR1 LNHDA, CDR2 SQIVND (reference sequence). CDR3 DNA: TGTGCCAGTAGTATTTTTCCACACTACAATGAGCAGTTCTTC. Protein product: CASSIFPHYNEQFF.

The V gene is TRBV5-4, the J gene TRBJ2-1; the match to TRBD1 covers 7 bases. Looked up from germline, CDR1 is SGHNT and CDR2 is YYREEE (reference sequence). The CDR3 is 15 residues long. Trimming took 5 bases from V and 4 from J; bases not matched to a gene: 9. DNA of the CDR3: TGTGCCAGCAGAACCAAGGACAGGAAATACAATGAGCAGTTCTTC. Its protein product is CASRTKDRKYNEQFF.

A note on this clone: One end of the junction does not line up with germline, which may come from a read error. The sample holds other DNA sequences that translate to the same CDR3. V is TRBV4-3 and J is TRBJ2-7; 10 positions agree with TRBD2. Germline loops: CDR1 LGHNA, CDR2 YSLEER. This CDR3 is built from 15 residues. The CDR3 region has the DNA TGCGCCAGCAGCCAAGATCCTAGCGGGGGTGGGCAGCAGTACTTT. Encoded protein: CASSQDPSGGGQQYF.

This chain links TRBV7-4 with TRBJ1-4; tentative D call: TRBD1 (6 bases). The V gene lost 4 bases and the J gene lost 5 bases, with 17 bases spanning the gap. This CDR3 is built from 16 residues. Germline V gene lookup returns CDR1 SGHVT and CDR2 SQSDAQ. The DNA of the CDR3 is TGTGCCAGCAGCTCCCCCCCAGGGGATCGGAATGAAAAACTGTTTTTT. Protein: CASSSPPGDRNEKLFF.

This rearrangement joins TRBV19 to TRBJ2-1, with 10 bases identical to TRBD2. The CDR3 covers 17 residues. CDR1 LNHDA and CDR2 SQIVND come from the germline V gene (reference sequence). Trimming at V came to 3 bases and at J to 6 bases, leaving 11 bases not matched to a gene. CDR3 protein: CASSIPLSSGGRNEQFF. DNA for the CDR3: TGTGCCAGTAGTATTCCTCTCTCTAGCGGGGGACGCAATGAGCAGTTCTTC. Drawing the rest from reference TRBV19 and TRBJ2-1, the complete variable domain is DGGITQSPKYLFRKEGQNVTLSCEQNLNHDAMYWYRQDPGQGLRLIYYSQIVNDFQKGDIAEGYSVSREKKESFPLTVTSAQKNPTAFYLCASSIPLSSGGRNEQFFGPGTRLTVL.